This T cell receptor (beta chain) derives from a study of siplizumab effects on memory and regulatory T cells. Clones were sequenced by immunoSEQ multiplex PCR, and TCRdb holds only the in-frame ones, with some missing. The repertoire holds more than 85,000 clones, with roughly 90% as singletons. Of note for this clone: What it binds is not known.

Germline lookup yields CDR1 MNHNS and CDR2 SASEGT. V trimming: 11 bases; J trimming: 1 base; junction bases outside the gene matches: 8. This CDR3 is built from 13 residues. Study-level findings and limits: Left unconfirmed was the suppressive function of proliferating Tregs from siplizumab cultures. Siplizumab significantly decreased alloreactive sequences from unstimulated CD4+ memory cells. Naive T cells, seemingly more diverse than memory cells, seemed major alloresponse contributors.

V usage is TRBV6-1 and J usage is TRBJ2-7, with 7 positions matching TRBD1. This TCR came from a human donor in good health. Sequencing was carried out using CD4+ T cells sorted from blood. CDR3 protein: CALKQGRSYEQYF. CDR3 DNA sequence: TGTGCCCTAAAACAGGGGCGATCCTACGAGCAGTACTTC.